Presented here are 22 T cell receptor beta chains from one specimen sequenced in a study of cytomegalovirus exposure and HLA in healthy donors. Assay: immunoSEQ multiplex PCR; the TCRdb copy retains only in-frame clones and omits some. The sample records 65,000 to 80,000 clones, approximately 95% being singletons. The sample was PBMCs. The receptors originated from a young woman in good health and CMV-seronegative.

This chain joins TRBV2 and TRBJ2-1; D might be TRBD2 (5 bases). V lost 4 bases and J lost 7, with 17 bases in between. This CDR3 has 15 residues. Germline CDR1 SNHLY, CDR2 FYNNEI. The CDR3 reads CASSGPSNVRNEQFF. DNA of the CDR3: TGTGCCAGCAGTGGGCCTAGCAATGTACGTAATGAGCAGTTCTTC.

V and J are TRBV5-4 and TRBJ2-7; a weak D match, TRBD1 (6 bases). The CDR3 is made up of 14 amino acids. CDR1 and CDR2 (germline): SGHNT, YYREEE (reference sequence). V was clipped by 5 bases and J by 3 bases, with 15 bases between them. For the CDR3, the DNA is TGTGCCAGCAGTTTTTACGACAGGTTCTACGAGCAGTACTTC. This encodes CASSFYDRFYEQYF.

CDR3 residues: CASSPRRGDIKRDTEAFF. CDR3 in DNA: TGTGCCAGCAGCCCACGACGGGGGGACATAAAGCGAGACACTGAAGCTTTCTTT. The rearrangement uses TRBV7-2 and TRBJ1-1; D is possibly TRBD1 (6 bases). The V and J ends lost 5 bases and 3 bases respectively, with 25 bases between them. Per germline, CDR1 SGHTA and CDR2 FQGNSA. CDR3 length: 18 residues.

This clone has a single count. The chain has TRBV19 and TRBJ1-6; D call uncertain. Trimming cost V 3 bases and J 8 bases, with 14 bases left between them. Germline V gene data show CDR1 as LNHDA and CDR2 as SQIVND (reference sequence). CDR3 size: 15 residues. The CDR3 region has the DNA TGTGCCAGTAGTATTGGCGCAGGAGGAGATTCACCCCTCCACTTT. Its protein is CASSIGAGGDSPLHF.

The chain couples TRBV11-3 to TRBJ2-7, with a possible D match to TRBD2 (6 bases). Germline V gene sequence: CDR1 SGHNT, CDR2 YENEEA. Trimming cost V 5 bases and J 3 bases, with 17 bases left between them. This CDR3 has 15 amino acids. Written as DNA, the CDR3 is TGTGCCAGCAGCCCCAGGACGGGGGTCCACTACGAGCAGTACTTC. Protein sequence: CASSPRTGVHYEQYF.

This clone was seen only once. The gene calls are TRBV19 and TRBJ2-2; D is possibly TRBD1 (5 bases). CDR1 and CDR2 from the germline V gene are LNHDA and SQIVND (reference sequence). The CDR3 contains 15 residues. With 5 bases removed from V and 5 bases from J, the gap between germline ends came to 15 bases. The CDR3 sequence is CASSARQTVTGELFF. The CDR3 DNA sequence: TGTGCCAGTAGTGCCCGACAGACGGTTACCGGGGAGCTGTTTTTT.

The chain recombines TRBV28 with TRBJ2-5; 9 bases align to TRBD2. V lost 8 bases, J lost 4 bases, and 5 bases stayed unmatched. Germline V gene data show CDR1 as MDHEN and CDR2 as SYDVKM. The CDR3 extends over 13 amino acids. CDR3 amino acids: CASETSGRETQYF. CDR3 in DNA: TGTGCCAGCGAGACTAGCGGACGAGAGACCCAGTACTTC.

This CDR3 is CASSKATGYNEKLFF. CDR3 nucleotide sequence: TGTGCCAGCAGCAAAGCGACAGGGTATAATGAAAAACTGTTTTTT. The chain carries TRBV21-1 and TRBJ1-4; the table gives TRBD1 as D, unverified against the DNA. TRBV21-1 constitutes a pseudogene. The CDR3 is made up of 15 amino acids.

This clone appeared once. J is TRBJ2-5 and V is TRBV10-1; D is undetermined. The CDR3 contains 16 residues. V was clipped by 0 bases and J by 1 base, with 12 bases between them. The germline CDR1 and CDR2 sequences are WNHNN and SYGVQD (reference sequence). CDR3 nucleotide sequence: TGCGCCAGCAGTGAGTCTCGAGCGCCCAGCCAAGAGACCCAGTACTTC. Translating it yields CASSESRAPSQETQYF.

The rearrangement joins TRBV10-1 to TRBJ1-5, with 9 bases identical to TRBD1. The CDR3 length is 13 residues. V dropped 5 bases and J dropped 6; count of bases not matched to a gene: 2. The V gene's germline CDR1 is WNHNN and CDR2 SYGVQD (reference sequence). The CDR3 here is CASSMGQGQPQHF. The CDR3 DNA is TGCGCCAGCAGTATGGGACAGGGTCAGCCCCAGCATTTT.

This clone is a singleton in its sample. The gene calls are TRBV4-1 and TRBJ1-5, with D perhaps TRBD1 (5 bases). The CDR3 contains 16 residues. V lost 1 base and J lost 9, with 19 bases in between. CDR1 and CDR2 (germline): MGHRA, YSYEKL. Written as DNA, the CDR3 is TGCGCCAGCAGCCAAGTACCCGACGGGGGATCGGGGCCCCAGCATTTT. It translates to CASSQVPDGGSGPQHF.

The chain combines TRBV7-8 with TRBJ2-3; 8 bases map to TRBD2. The V and J ends lost 5 bases and 5 bases, in that order; junction bases with no gene match: 9. Germline V gene sequence: CDR1 SGHVS, CDR2 FQNEAQ. The CDR3 runs to 15 residues. The CDR3 region has the DNA TGTGCCAGCAGCCCCTACTCGACTAGCGTAGATACGCAGTATTTT. Translation: CASSPYSTSVDTQYF.

J is TRBJ1-5 and V is TRBV13, with 7 bases aligning to TRBD1. The CDR3 sequence is 13 residues long. Germline V gives CDR1 PRHDT, CDR2 FYEKMQ (reference sequence). Unmatched junction bases numbered 6, after V lost 4 bases and J lost 9 bases. CDR3 DNA sequence: TGTGCCAGCAGCTGGACAGGAGCTGGGCCCCAGCATTTT. Translated, it gives CASSWTGAGPQHF.

The gene calls are TRBV7-9 and TRBJ2-7; 12 bases are shared with TRBD2. Per the germline V gene, CDR1 is SEHNR and CDR2 is FQNEAQ (reference sequence). This CDR3 contains 14 residues. V was pared by 5 bases and J by 3 bases, with 2 bases of the junction left unmatched. CDR3 bases: TGTGCCAGCAGCCGACTAGCGGGGGACTACGAGCAGTACTTC. This sequence encodes CASSRLAGDYEQYF.

This chain connects TRBV19 to TRBJ2-7; 7 nucleotides line up with TRBD1. With V trimmed by 5 bases and J by 1 base, 5 bases remained unmatched. The CDR3 runs to 14 residues. Germline-derived CDR1 and CDR2 are LNHDA and SQIVND (reference sequence). The CDR3 nucleotides are TGTGCCAGTAGTTCCGGGACAGCTTCCTACGAGCAGTACTTC. Translating it yields CASSSGTASYEQYF.

The DNA for the CDR3 is TGCGCCAGCAGCTTGAGGGGGACAGCTAACTATGGCTACACCTTC. Protein sequence: CASSLRGTANYGYTF. The J gene is TRBJ1-2, the V gene TRBV5-1, with TRBD1 identical over 7 bases. After removal of 1 base from V and 0 bases from J, the junction contained 3 bases not matched to a gene. This CDR3 region has 15 residues. CDR1 and CDR2 from the germline V gene are SGHRS and YFSETQ.

V usage is TRBV7-9 and J usage is TRBJ2-2, with D possibly TRBD1 on 5 matching bases. V was pared by 8 bases and J by 1 base, with 5 bases between. Germline V gives CDR1 SEHNR, CDR2 FQNEAQ (reference sequence). This CDR3 comprises 12 residues. The CDR3 sequence: CASQGNTGELFF. The CDR3 DNA reads TGTGCCAGCCAGGGGAACACCGGGGAGCTGTTTTTT.

The V gene is TRBV9, the J gene TRBJ1-2; D gene unclear. CDR3 length: 17 residues. The V end was cut by 0 bases, the J end by 6 bases, with 21 bases between. Germline V gene lookup returns CDR1 SGDLS and CDR2 YYNGEE. The DNA of the CDR3 is TGTGCCAGCAGCGTAGCTGCCGGGAGCCTCGGGAGGAATGGCTACACCTTC. Translating it yields CASSVAAGSLGRNGYTF.

This chain links TRBV6-1 with TRBJ1-1, with a possible D match to TRBD1 (6 bases). Germline CDR1 reads MNHNS; CDR2 reads SASEGT. This CDR3 comprises 14 residues. V dropped 4 bases and J dropped 4 bases, with 13 bases sitting between them. CDR3 protein: CASSARGGGTEAFF. CDR3 DNA: TGTGCCAGCAGTGCGAGGGGGGGTGGCACTGAAGCTTTCTTT.

About this clone itself: The same CDR3 arises from other DNA sequences in this sample as well. The V call is TRBV5-1, the J call TRBJ2-7; D may be TRBD1 (6 bases). Per germline, CDR1 SGHRS and CDR2 YFSETQ. The V end lost 4 bases, the J end lost 2 bases, and 13 bases lay between the germline ends. The CDR3 sequence is 14 residues long. The CDR3: CASSGLTGPYEQYF. The CDR3 nucleotides read TGCGCCAGCAGCGGGTTGACAGGCCCCTACGAGCAGTACTTC.

The rearrangement joins TRBV5-5 to TRBJ2-7; 10 bases agree with TRBD2. The V and J ends lost 3 bases and 1 base, in that order; junction bases with no gene match: 10. CDR1 is SGHKS, CDR2 YYEKEE, per germline (reference sequence). CDR3 length equals 17 residues. Here the CDR3 DNA reads TGTGCCAGCAGCTACCAGCCTGAGCGGGAGGGATCCTACGAGCAGTACTTC. Translating it yields CASSYQPEREGSYEQYF. The complete variable domain, with remaining parts taken from reference TRBV5-5 and TRBJ2-7, reads DAGVTQSPTHLIKTRGQQVTLRCSPISGHKSVSWYQQVLGQGPQFIFQYYEKEERGRGNFPDRFSARQFPNYSSELNVNALLLGDSALYLCASSYQPEREGSYEQYFGPGTRLTVT.

This chain joins TRBV25-1 and TRBJ1-4; 8 bases fit TRBD1. CDR1 and CDR2 (germline): MGHDK, SYGVNS. V dropped 4 bases and J dropped 2; count of bases not matched to a gene: 3. The CDR3 sequence is 15 residues long. CDR3 region: CASSVHRGTNEKLFF. The CDR3 DNA reads as TGTGCCAGCAGTGTACACAGGGGGACTAATGAAAAACTGTTTTTT.